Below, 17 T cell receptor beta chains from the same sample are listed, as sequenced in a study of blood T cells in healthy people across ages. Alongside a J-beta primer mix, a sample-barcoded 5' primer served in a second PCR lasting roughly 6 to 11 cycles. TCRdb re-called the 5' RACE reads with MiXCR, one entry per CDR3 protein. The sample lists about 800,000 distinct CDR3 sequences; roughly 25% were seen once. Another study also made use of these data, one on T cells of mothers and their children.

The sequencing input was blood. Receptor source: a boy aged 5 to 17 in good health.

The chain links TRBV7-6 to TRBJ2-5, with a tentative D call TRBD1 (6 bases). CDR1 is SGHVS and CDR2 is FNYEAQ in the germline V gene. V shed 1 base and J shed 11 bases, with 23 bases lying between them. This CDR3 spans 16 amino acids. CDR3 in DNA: TGTGCCAGCAGCTTAGAACAAGCAGGGGCGACGGGTGAGCAGTACTTC. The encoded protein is CASSLEQAGATGEQYF.

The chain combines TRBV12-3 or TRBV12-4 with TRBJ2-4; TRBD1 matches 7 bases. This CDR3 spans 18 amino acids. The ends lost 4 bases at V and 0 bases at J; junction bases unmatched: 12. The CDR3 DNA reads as TGTGCCAGCAGTTCTCAGACAGGGCGCCTTCTAGCCAAAAACATTCAGTACTTC. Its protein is CASSSQTGRLLAKNIQYF.

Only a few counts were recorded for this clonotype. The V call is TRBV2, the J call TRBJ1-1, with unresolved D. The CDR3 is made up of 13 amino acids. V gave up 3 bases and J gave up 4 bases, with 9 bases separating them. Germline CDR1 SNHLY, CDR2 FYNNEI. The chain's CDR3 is CASSDSARTEAFF. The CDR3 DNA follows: TGTGCCAGCAGTGACTCGGCCCGCACTGAAGCTTTCTTT.

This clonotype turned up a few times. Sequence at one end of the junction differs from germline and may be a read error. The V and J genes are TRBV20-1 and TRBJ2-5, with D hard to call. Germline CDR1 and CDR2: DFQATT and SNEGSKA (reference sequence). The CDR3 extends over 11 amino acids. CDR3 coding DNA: TGCAGTGCTAGAGATTCCCCGTCGTCGTTCTTC. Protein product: CSARDSPSSFF.

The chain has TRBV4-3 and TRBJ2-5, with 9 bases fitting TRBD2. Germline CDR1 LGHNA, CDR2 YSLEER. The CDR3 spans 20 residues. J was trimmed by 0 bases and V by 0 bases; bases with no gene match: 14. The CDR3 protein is CASSQERGPTSGYNQETQYF. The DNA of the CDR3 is TGCGCCAGCAGCCAAGAGCGAGGGCCCACTAGCGGGTATAACCAAGAGACCCAGTACTTC.

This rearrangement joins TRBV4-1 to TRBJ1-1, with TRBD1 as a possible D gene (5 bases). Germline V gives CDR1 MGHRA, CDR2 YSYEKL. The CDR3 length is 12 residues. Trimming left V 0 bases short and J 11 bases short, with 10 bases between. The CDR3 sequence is CASSQDKGRAFF. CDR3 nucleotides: TGCGCCAGCAGCCAAGATAAGGGGAGGGCTTTCTTT.

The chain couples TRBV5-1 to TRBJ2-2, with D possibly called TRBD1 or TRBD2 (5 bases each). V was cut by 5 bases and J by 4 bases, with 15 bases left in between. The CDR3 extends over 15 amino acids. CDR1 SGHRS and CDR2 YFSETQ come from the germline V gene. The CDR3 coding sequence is TGCGCCAGCAGTTGGGACGTGGCGGGCACCGGGGAGCTGTTTTTT. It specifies CASSWDVAGTGELFF.

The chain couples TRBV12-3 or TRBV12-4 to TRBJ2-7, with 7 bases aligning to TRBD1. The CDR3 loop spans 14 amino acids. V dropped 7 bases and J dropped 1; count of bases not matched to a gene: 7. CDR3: CASKPGQVSYEQYF. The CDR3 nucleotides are TGTGCCAGCAAACCCGGACAGGTATCCTACGAGCAGTACTTC.

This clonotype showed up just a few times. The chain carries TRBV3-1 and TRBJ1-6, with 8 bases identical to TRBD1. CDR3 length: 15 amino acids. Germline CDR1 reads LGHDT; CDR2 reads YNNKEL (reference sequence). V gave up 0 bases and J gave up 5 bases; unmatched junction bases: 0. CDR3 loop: CASSQEDRDNSPLHF. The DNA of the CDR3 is TGTGCCAGCAGCCAAGAGGACAGGGATAATTCACCCCTCCACTTT.

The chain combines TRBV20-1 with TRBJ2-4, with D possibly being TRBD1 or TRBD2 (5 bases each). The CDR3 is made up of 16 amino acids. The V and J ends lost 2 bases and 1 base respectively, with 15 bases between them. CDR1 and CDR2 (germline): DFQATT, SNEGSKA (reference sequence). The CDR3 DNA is TGCAGTGCTAGAAACCGGGGCCCTTTGGCCAAAAACATTCAGTACTTC. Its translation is CSARNRGPLAKNIQYF.

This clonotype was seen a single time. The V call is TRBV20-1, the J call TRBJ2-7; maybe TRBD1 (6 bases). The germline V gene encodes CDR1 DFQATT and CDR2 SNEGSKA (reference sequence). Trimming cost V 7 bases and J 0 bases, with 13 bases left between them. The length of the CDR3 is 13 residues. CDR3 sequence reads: CSVTGPSSYEQYF. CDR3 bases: TGCAGTGTGACAGGTCCCAGCTCCTACGAGCAGTACTTC.

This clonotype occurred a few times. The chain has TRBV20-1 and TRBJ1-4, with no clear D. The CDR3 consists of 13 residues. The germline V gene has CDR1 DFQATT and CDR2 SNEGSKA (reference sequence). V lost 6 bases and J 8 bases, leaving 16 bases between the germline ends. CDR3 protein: CSAAPVGGEKLFF. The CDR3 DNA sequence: TGCAGTGCCGCACCTGTAGGCGGGGAAAAACTGTTTTTT.

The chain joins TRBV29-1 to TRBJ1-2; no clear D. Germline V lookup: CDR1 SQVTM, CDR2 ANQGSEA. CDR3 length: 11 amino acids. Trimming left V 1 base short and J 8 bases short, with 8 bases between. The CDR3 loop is CSVEAPSGYTF. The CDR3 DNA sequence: TGCAGCGTTGAAGCCCCCAGCGGCTACACCTTC.

The CDR3 DNA is TGCGCCAGCAGGGGCCAACTAGAGCAGTACTTC. Protein: CASRGQLEQYF. The chain combines TRBV5-1 with TRBJ2-5, with D possibly TRBD2 on 5 matching bases. The CDR3 runs to 11 residues. The V gene's germline CDR1 is SGHRS and CDR2 YFSETQ. With 5 bases removed from V and 11 bases from J, the gap between germline ends came to 13 bases. Based on the CDR3 plus reference TRBV5-1 and TRBJ2-5, the full variable domain is KAGVTQTPRYLIKTRGQQVTLSCSPISGHRSVSWYQQTPGQGLQFLFEYFSETQRNKGNFPGRFSGRQFSNSRSEMNVSTLELGDSALYLCASRGQLEQYFGPGTRLLVL.

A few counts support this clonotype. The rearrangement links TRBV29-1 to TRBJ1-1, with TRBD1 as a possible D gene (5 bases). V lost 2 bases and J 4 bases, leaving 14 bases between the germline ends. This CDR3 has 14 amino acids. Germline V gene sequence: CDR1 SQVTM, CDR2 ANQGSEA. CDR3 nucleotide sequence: TGCAGCGTTGAAAATCCGGGGGAGATCACTGAAGCTTTCTTT. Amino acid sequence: CSVENPGEITEAFF.

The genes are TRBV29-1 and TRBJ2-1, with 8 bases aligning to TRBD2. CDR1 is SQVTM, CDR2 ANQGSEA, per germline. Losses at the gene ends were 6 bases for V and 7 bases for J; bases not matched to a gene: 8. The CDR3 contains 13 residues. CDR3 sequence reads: CSVGTGGSNEQFF. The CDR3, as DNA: TGCAGCGTCGGCACGGGGGGGTCTAATGAGCAGTTCTTC.

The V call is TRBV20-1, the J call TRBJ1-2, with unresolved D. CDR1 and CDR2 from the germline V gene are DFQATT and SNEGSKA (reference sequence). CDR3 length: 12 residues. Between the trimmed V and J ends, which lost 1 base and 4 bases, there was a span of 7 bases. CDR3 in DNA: TGCAGTGCTAGAGCAACCGGCTATGGCTACACCTTC. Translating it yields CSARATGYGYTF.